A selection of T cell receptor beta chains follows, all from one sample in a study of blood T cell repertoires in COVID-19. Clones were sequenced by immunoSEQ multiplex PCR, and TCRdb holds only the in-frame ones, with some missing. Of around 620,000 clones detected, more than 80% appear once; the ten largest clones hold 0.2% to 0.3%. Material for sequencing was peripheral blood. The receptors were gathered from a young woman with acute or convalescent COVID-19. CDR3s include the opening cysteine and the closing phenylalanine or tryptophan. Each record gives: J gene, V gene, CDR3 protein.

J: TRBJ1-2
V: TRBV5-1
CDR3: CASSLGAVNYGYTF

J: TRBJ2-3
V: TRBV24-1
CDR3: CATSDPRQTDTQYF

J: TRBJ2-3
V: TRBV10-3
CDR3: CAIQGLLTDTQYF

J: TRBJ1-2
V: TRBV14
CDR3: CASSQESYSSYGYTF

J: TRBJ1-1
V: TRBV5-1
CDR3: CASSERTAMNTEAFF

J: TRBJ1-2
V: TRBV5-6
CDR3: CASTPGGPILGYTF

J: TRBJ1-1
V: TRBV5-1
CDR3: CASSLEPSNLQAFF

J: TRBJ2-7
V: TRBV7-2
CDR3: CASSSGGATYEQYF

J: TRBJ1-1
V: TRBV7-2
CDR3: CASSPQGARTEAFF

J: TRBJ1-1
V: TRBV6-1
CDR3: CASSESVRWAFF

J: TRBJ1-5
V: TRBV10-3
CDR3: CAIAGYNYSNQPQHF

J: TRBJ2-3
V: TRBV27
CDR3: CASSPGHLSTDTQYF

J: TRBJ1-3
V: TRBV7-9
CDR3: CASSSPSPVSGNTIYF

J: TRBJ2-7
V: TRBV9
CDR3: CASSVDAGYSYEQYF

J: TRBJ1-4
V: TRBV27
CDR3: CASSSLTWGEDRKKLFF

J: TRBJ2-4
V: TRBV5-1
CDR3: CASSLNERGLSAKNIQYF

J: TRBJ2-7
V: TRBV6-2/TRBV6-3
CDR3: CASSWGRSGITGEQYF

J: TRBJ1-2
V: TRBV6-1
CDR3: CASSEVVGGNYGYTF

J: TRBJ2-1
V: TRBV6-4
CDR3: CASSETERGEQFF

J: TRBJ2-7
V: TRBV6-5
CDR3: CASSPQGSSYEQYF

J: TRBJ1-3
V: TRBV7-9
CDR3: CASSPDRDTSGNTIYF

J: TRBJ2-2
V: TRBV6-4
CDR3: CASSEGRLGTGELFF

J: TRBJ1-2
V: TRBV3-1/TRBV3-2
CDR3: CASSQGPTGVVGYTF

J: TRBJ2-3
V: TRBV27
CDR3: CASSSPRLAGHTDTQYF

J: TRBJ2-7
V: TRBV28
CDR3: CASRLTGGDYEQYF

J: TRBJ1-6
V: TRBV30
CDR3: CAWIRQGANSPLHF

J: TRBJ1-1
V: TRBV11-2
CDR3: CASSLVTFATEEAFF

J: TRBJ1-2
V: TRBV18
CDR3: CASSPQGFDGYTF

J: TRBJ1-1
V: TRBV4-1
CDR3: CASSPPGTMGEAFF

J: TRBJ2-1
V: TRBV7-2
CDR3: CASSITGVSYNEQFF

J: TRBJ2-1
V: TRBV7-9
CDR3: CASSRGLAGNNEQFF

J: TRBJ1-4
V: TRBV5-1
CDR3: CASREGTNEKLFF

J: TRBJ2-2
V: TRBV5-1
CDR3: CASSPGPGELFF

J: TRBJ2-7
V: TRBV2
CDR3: CASSAGTSYEQYF

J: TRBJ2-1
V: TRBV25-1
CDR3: CASSAFQGARYEQFF